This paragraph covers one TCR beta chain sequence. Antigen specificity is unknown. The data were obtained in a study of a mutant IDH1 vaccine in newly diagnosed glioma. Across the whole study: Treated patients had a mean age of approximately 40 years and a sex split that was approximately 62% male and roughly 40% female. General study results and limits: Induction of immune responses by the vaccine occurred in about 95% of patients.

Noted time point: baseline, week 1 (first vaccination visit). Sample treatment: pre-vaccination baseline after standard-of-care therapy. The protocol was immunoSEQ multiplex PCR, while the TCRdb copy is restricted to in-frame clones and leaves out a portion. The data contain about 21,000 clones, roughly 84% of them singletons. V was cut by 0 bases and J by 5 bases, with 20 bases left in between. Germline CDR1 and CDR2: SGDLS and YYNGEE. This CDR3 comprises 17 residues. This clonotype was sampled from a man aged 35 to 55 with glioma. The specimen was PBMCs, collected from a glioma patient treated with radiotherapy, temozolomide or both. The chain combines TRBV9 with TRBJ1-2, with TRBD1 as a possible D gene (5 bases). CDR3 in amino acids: CASSVGPGPSWPYGYTF. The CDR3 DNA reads TGTGCCAGCAGCGTAGGACCGGGACCCTCGTGGCCATATGGCTACACCTTC.